This entry describes one TCR beta chain. The CDR3 has 12 amino acids. Trimming shortened V by 4 bases and J by 7 bases, and 10 bases separated the two germline ends. This sample stems from a study of blood T cell repertoires in COVID-19. Study as a whole: Samples came from the United States, Italy and Spain, spanning acute and convalescent COVID-19. PBMCs, B-cell-depleted T cells, or T cells provided the cDNA or gDNA that made up the material.

In the source study's methods: Reference gene primer amplification in the assay estimated nucleated cell counts. Data came from immunoSEQ multiplex PCR; TCRdb stores just in-frame clones and leaves some out. That table gives V, J and clone size, and the DNA gave D and trimming. The sample has over 40,000 clones, 80% to 90% seen once. The chain couples TRBV12-3 or TRBV12-4 to TRBJ2-5; possibly TRBD2 for D (6 bases). The sequenced sample consisted of peripheral blood. This TCR was sampled from a woman aged 80 or over with acute or convalescent COVID-19. CDR3 sequence (DNA): TGTGCCAGCAGTTACAGGAGGGGGACCCAGTACTTC. Its protein is CASSYRRGTQYF.